This T cell receptor (beta chain) was sequenced in a study of blood T cell repertoires in COVID-19. As for the study in general: Researchers got acute and convalescent COVID-19 samples from the United States, Italy and Spain.

Sequencing was performed with immunoSEQ multiplex PCR; in TCRdb, only in-frame clones are kept and a portion is missing. Found here are roughly 52,000 clones, more than 70% of them singletons; the top ten hold 25% to 35%. The CDR3 consists of 14 residues. Germline CDR1 is KGHDR and CDR2 is SFDVKD. V shed 2 bases and J 6 bases; nucleotides not matched to a gene: 0. The clonotype was recovered from an elderly woman with acute or convalescent COVID-19. V usage is TRBV24-1 and J usage is TRBJ2-1; TRBD2 agrees at 10 bases. Sequences were obtained from peripheral blood. CDR3 amino acids: CATSDWTSGNEQFF. The DNA for the CDR3 is TGTGCCACCAGTGATTGGACTAGCGGCAATGAGCAGTTCTTC.